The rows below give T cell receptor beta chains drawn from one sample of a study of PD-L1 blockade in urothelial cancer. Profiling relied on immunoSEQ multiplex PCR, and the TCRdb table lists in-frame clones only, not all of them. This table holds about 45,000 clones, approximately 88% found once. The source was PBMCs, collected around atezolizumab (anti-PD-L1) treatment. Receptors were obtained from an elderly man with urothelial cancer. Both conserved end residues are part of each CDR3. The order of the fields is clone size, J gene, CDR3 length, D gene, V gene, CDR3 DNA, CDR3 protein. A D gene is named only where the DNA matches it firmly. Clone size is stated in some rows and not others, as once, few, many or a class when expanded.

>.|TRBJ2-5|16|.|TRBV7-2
TGTGCCAGCAGCTTAGAAGGTAGCGGTAGGAGGGAGACCCAGTACTTC
CASSLEGSGRRETQYF
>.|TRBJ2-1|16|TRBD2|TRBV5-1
TGCGCCAGCAGCGCTCCGGGACTAGCGGTGAACAATGAGCAGTTCTTC
CASSAPGLAVNNEQFF
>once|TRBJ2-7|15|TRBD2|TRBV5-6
TGTGCCAGCATTCAGCGGGGGATGGGGCCCTACGAGCAGTACTTC
CASIQRGMGPYEQYF
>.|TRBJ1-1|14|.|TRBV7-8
TGTGCCAGCAGCTTAGTAGCGGGGAACACTGAAGCTTTCTTT
CASSLVAGNTEAFF
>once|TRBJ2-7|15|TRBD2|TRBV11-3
TGTGCCAGCAGCCCGGGACTAGCGGGAGTTAAGGAGCAGTACTTC
CASSPGLAGVKEQYF
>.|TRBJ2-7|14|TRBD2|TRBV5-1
TGCGCCAGCAGCTCCGGACTAGCGGCGTACGAGCAGTACTTC
CASSSGLAAYEQYF
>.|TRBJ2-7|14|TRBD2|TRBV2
TGTGCCAGCAGTCCCCAGCGGGGCTCCTACGAGCAGTACTTC
CASSPQRGSYEQYF
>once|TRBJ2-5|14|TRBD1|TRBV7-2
TGTGCCAGCAGCTTAGTGACCAGGGGGGAGACCCAGTACTTC
CASSLVTRGETQYF
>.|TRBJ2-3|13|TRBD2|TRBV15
TGTGCCACCGAGATCGAGGGAGGGGATACGCAGTATTTT
CATEIEGGDTQYF
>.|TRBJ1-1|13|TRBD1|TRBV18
TGTGCCAGCTCACCGGGGACAGCCACTGAAGCTTTCTTT
CASSPGTATEAFF
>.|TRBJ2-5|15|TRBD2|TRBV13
TGTGCCAGCAGCCCGGGGACTAGCGGGATGGAGACCCAGTACTTC
CASSPGTSGMETQYF
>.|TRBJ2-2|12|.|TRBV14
TGTGCCAGCAGCAGGGGTGCCGGGGAGCTGTTTTTT
CASSRGAGELFF
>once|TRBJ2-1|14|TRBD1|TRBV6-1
TGTGCCAGTGAGCGCTCCAGGGGGCTCAATGAGCAGTTCTTC
CASERSRGLNEQFF
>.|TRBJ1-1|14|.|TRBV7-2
TGTGCCAGCAGCAATACACCATTAATCACTGAAGCTTTCTTT
CASSNTPLITEAFF
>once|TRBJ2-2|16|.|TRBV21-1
TGTGCCAGCAGCAAAATCCCGGGGATTATCACCGGGGAGCTGTTTTTT
CASSKIPGIITGELFF
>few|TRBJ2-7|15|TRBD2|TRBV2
TGTGCCAGCAGTGTTGCGGGAGCTGGCCCCGGAGAGCAGTACTTC
CASSVAGAGPGEQYF
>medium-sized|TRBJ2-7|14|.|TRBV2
TGTGCCAGCACCGCCCCAGGGTGGGGCTACGAGCAGTACTTC
CASTAPGWGYEQYF
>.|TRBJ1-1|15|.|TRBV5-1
TGCGCCAGCAGCTCCGACAGACTGATGAACACTGAAGCTTTCTTT
CASSSDRLMNTEAFF
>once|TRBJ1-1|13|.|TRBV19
TGTGCCAGTTCCTGGGGGCAGGGGACTGAAGCTTTCTTT
CASSWGQGTEAFF
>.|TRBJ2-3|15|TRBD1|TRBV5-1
TGCGCCAGCAGCTCCGGGACAGTGAGTCTAGATACGCAGTATTTT
CASSSGTVSLDTQYF
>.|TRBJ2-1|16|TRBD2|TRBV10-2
TGCGCCAGCATCCGACCACTAGCGGGAGGGACCGATGAGCAGTTCTTC
CASIRPLAGGTDEQFF
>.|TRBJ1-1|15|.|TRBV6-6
TGTGCCAGCACTCCCAGGACGGGAATGAACACTGAAGCTTTCTTT
CASTPRTGMNTEAFF